The clone carrying this T cell receptor (beta chain) was counted once. Its antigen remains unknown. These data come from a study of a mutant IDH1 vaccine in newly diagnosed glioma. About the study: Across weeks 1, 3, 5, 7, 11, 15, 19 and 23, patients received a vaccination each time, eight in all. Study-wide results and caveats: Variations in leading peripheral T cell clonotypes appeared to have no connection with pseudoprogression. Immune responses induced by vaccination arose in approximately 93% of the patients.

The CDR3 consists of 16 residues. V was pared by 0 bases and J by 7 bases, with 4 bases of the junction left unmatched. CDR1 is MNHEY and CDR2 is SMNVEV in the germline V gene (reference sequence). Assay: immunoSEQ multiplex PCR; the TCRdb copy retains only in-frame clones and omits some. The profile covers some 60,000 clones, with 84% appearing a single time and 3% to 4% taken by the ten largest. Sample time point: week 11, during vaccination. Each dose of the vaccine consisted of 300 ug of mutant IDH1 20-mer peptide, with topical imiquimod. Diagnosis in the donors showed new WHO grade 3 or 4 astrocytomas that were IDH1-mutant and ATRX-lost.

The starting material was PBMCs, obtained from a glioma patient whose treatment included an IDH1 peptide vaccine. The sequence came from a young man with glioma. The chain has TRBV27 and TRBJ1-6; 9 positions agree with TRBD1. The CDR3 loop is CASSLSSGTGNSPLHF. CDR3 nucleotide sequence: TGTGCCAGCAGTTTATCTTCCGGGACAGGGAATTCACCCCTCCACTTT.